This TCR beta chain was profiled in a study of Graves' ophthalmopathy and Graves' hyperthyroidism. Researchers took RNA transcripts and amplified TCR beta CDR3 regions from them. Second-round multiplex PCR came after first-round RT-PCR with HTBI primers. Using its own MiXCR run on the multiplex PCR reads, TCRdb lists one record per CDR3 protein. The top ten clones hold roughly 6% of a sample with about 180,000 distinct CDR3 sequences, over 35% of them seen once. Physicians reached a diagnosis by relying on clinical symptoms, serum thyroxine, TRAb, thyroid ultrasound and orbital computed tomography. J lost 5 bases, V lost 4 bases, and 7 bases had no gene match. Per the germline V gene, CDR1 is SGHVS and CDR2 is FQNEAQ. The CDR3 totals 15 residues.

Sequenced input: peripheral blood. This sequence originates from a middle-aged woman with Graves' ophthalmopathy. V usage is TRBV7-8 and J usage is TRBJ2-7; 11 positions match TRBD2. The CDR3 region is CASSSDSGRADEQYF. The CDR3 DNA follows: TGTGCCAGCAGCTCCGATAGCGGGAGGGCCGACGAGCAGTACTTC.